The T cell receptor beta chain under discussion was sequenced for a study of radiation and T cells in renal cell carcinoma. Study results and caveats: Pretreatment tumor biopsies were lacking, so baseline clonotypes are unknown.

Time point in this sample: blood 4 weeks post-SBRT, at nephrectomy. Noted treatment: 15 Gy SBRT to primary tumor, nephrectomy 4 weeks later. Nephrectomy followed 15 Gy stereotactic body radiation by 4 weeks. After SBRT, blood was collected at 2 and 4 weeks, plus baseline. Clear cell pathology was present in this patient's renal cell carcinoma. TCRdb keeps only in-frame clones here, not all; method: immunoSEQ multiplex PCR. Of about 78,000 clones listed, 70% to 90% are singletons. This clone appeared a single time. Its antigen is currently unknown. V lost 6 bases, J lost 1 base, and 9 bases lay in between. Germline V lookup: CDR1 ENHRY, CDR2 SYGVKD. The CDR3 length is 13 residues.

The V gene is TRBV10-3, the J gene TRBJ1-1; possibly TRBD1 for D (5 bases). The receptor was isolated from a woman aged 65 to 85 with renal cell carcinoma. Here the sequenced sample was blood, taken from a patient whose treatment included radiotherapy and nephrectomy. The CDR3 DNA follows: TGTGCCATCAGCGCGGGGACGAACACTGAAGCTTTCTTT. This gives the protein CAISAGTNTEAFF.